This T cell receptor beta chain was documented in a study of cytotoxic CD8 clonotypes in ibrutinib-treated CLL (TCRdb year 2021). Turning to the overall study: The cohort had eleven to twelve relapsed/refractory and approximately 14 treatment-naive patients; approximately 18 were IGHV unmutated. Cryopreserved peripheral blood mononuclear cells were collected before treatment, at response, and at either disease progression or sustained remission. Partial responses were observed in about 24 patients and complete responses in 2; after a median follow-up of around 64 months, remission was maintained in roughly 15 patients and progression was observed in some 12. On average, each sample yielded around 250,000 productive templates and tens of thousands of productive rearrangements. Response samples were obtained after a median of approximately twelve months of treatment, with a range of roughly 6 to 40 months. Of the 86 participants in the trial, 20 to 30 had longitudinal samples available. Study-wide findings and limitations: Clonality increased at ibrutinib response, stayed stable in sustained remission, and fell back toward baseline at progression. Public clonotypes were found to be uncommon and were observed to contract or remain stable during treatment; the increase in clonality was shown to reflect expansion of private clonotypes at ibrutinib response. Sampling times were not matched between sustained-remission and progressing patients, and lymph node repertoires were not studied. Baseline clonality exceeded that of age-matched healthy donors and correlated strongly with circulating CD8+ T-cell counts.

The CDR3 contains 16 residues, cysteine and phenylalanine counted. The kept DNA is CDR3 alone, 48 bases in frame from the first base. CDR1 MNHEY and CDR2 SMNVEV were looked up in the germline V gene (reference sequence). From V the trimming removes 5 bases and from J it removes 0 bases, while the gene matches leave 4 bases of the junction unaccounted for. Roughly 2 micrograms of genomic DNA were extracted from cryopreserved PBMCs for TCR beta library preparation. Longitudinal blood samples from CLL patients receiving ibrutinib monotherapy were subjected to high-throughput TCR beta sequencing. The patients took part in an open-label, single-center phase 2 trial of ibrutinib monotherapy. The goal of deep resolution MiSeq sequencing was a depth between 1 in 1 million and 1 in 200,000 T cells, and coverage averaged 10x per clonotype. The immunoSEQ hsTCRB Kit was used to generate the TCR beta libraries. The study's own analysis went as follows. The data were analyzed with ImmunoSEQ Analyzer and ImmunoSEQ Data Assistant, and V, D and J gene assignments followed IMGT definitions. Clonality, which ranges from 0 to 1, was calculated as one minus the normalized Shannon entropy of productive rearrangement frequencies. Public clonotype analysis was restricted to overrepresented clonotypes comprising at least 0.05% of each patient's repertoire. Some twelve repertoires from age-matched healthy donors, obtained from immuneACCESS, served as clonality controls. TCRdb took this table from immuneACCESS and kept in-frame rearrangements with V and J called. Such tables lack part of the clones; where checked against another copy, unresolved V genes explain under half of the gap, and the rest is unexplained. Clone size and the V and J calls come from that table; the DNA yielded D and trimming. In all, the sample holds tens of thousands of clones, and approximately 48% of those were seen once. Of the sample, over 15% falls within the top ten clones.

About this clone: Its antigen is currently not known. No quality values exist for individual bases; no much larger clone is one base distant.

The input for sequencing was PBMCs, taken before ibrutinib treatment. This clonotype originated in a human donor with chronic lymphocytic leukemia. The chain was built from TRBV27 and TRBJ1-6; 7 central nucleotides agree with TRBD1. CDR3 loop: CASSPDRSSYNSPLHF. The nucleotides read TGTGCCAGCAGTCCGGACAGGAGCTCCTATAATTCACCCCTCCACTTT.